This T cell receptor beta chain was profiled in a study of T cell responses to AZD1222 COVID-19 vaccine. Study results and caveats: Among vaccine-associated CD4 TCRs, coverage spanned spike, with dominance at 160-218 and 743-854. Donors were largely white British and mainly female; clonal diversity was possibly underestimated. Repertoires were collected only later (after the peak T cell response had occurred).

The method was immunoSEQ multiplex PCR; TCRdb's version includes in-frame clones alone and lacks a portion of them. The sample contains over 95,000 clones, 87% of which appear only once. The CDR3 sequence is 15 residues long. Germline CDR1 is SGHTA and CDR2 is FQGNSA. Trimming took 1 base from V and 7 from J, leaving 14 bases between them. For this clone: Its antigen is not identified.

The sequence was obtained from an adult in good health. The chain employs TRBV7-2 and TRBJ2-1, with D tentatively TRBD1 (5 bases). The specimen comprised peripheral blood, sampled on day 0 of AZD1222 vaccination. This CDR3 is CASSLDGGPGNEQFF. The CDR3 DNA is TGTGCCAGCAGCTTAGATGGTGGTCCAGGGAATGAGCAGTTCTTC.